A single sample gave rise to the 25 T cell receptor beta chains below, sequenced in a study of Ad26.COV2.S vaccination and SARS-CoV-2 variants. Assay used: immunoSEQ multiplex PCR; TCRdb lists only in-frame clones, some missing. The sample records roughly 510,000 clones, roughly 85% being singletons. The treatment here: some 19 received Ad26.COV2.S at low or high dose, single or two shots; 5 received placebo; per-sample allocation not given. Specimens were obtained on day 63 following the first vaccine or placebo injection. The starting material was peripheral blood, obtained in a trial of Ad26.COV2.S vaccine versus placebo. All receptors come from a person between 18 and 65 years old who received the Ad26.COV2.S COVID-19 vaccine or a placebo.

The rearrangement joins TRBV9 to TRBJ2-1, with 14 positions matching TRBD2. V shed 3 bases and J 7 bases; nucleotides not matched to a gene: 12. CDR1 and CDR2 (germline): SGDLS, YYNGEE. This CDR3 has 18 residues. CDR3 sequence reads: CASSDPRGLAGGGNEQFF. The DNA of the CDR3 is TGTGCCAGCAGCGATCCACGTGGACTAGCGGGAGGTGGGAATGAGCAGTTCTTC.

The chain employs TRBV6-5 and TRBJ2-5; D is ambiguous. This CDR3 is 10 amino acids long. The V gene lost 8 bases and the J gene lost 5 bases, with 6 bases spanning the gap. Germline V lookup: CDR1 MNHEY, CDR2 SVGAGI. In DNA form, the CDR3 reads TGTGCCAGCGGACGGGAGACCCAGTACTTC. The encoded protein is CASGRETQYF.

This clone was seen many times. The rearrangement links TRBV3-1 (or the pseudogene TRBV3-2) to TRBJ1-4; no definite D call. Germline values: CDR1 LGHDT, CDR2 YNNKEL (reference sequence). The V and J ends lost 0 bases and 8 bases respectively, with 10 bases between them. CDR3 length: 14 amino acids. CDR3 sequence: CASSQDWGSEKLFF. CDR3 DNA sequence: TGTGCCAGCAGCCAAGACTGGGGTAGCGAAAAACTGTTTTTT.

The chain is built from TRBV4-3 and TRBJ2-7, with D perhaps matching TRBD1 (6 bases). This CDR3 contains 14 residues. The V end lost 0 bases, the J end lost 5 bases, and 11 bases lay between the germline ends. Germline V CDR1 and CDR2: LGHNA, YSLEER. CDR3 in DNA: TGCGCCAGCAGCCAAGAGACAGGAAGACACGAGCAGTACTTC. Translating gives CASSQETGRHEQYF.

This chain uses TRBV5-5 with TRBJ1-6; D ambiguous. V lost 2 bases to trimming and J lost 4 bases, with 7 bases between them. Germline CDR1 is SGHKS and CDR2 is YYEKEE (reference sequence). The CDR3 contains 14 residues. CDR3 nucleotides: TGTGCCAGCAGCTTCCTTTGGTATAATTCACCCCTCCACTTT. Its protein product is CASSFLWYNSPLHF. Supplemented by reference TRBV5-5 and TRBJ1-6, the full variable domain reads DAGVTQSPTHLIKTRGQQVTLRCSPISGHKSVSWYQQVLGQGPQFIFQYYEKEERGRGNFPDRFSARQFPNYSSELNVNALLLGDSALYLCASSFLWYNSPLHFGNGTRLTVT.

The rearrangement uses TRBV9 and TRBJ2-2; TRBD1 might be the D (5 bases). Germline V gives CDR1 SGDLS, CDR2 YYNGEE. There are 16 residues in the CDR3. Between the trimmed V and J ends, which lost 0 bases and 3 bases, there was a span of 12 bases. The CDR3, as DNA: TGTGCCAGCAGCGTAGGGGGCCGGGTCCACACCGGGGAGCTGTTTTTT. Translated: CASSVGGRVHTGELFF.

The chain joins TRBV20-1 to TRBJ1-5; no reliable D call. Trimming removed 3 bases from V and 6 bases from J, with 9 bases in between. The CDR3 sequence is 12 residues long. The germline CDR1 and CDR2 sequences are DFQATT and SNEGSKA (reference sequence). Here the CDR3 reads CSASEGGQPQHF. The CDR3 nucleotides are TGCAGTGCTAGTGAGGGAGGTCAGCCCCAGCATTTT.

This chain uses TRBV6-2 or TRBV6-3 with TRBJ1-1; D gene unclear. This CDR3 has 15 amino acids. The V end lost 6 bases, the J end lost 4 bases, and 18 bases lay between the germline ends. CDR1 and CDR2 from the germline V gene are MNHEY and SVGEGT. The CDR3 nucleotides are TGTGCCAGCAGCTTACCTCCTAGGGTGGGCACTGAAGCTTTCTTT. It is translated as CASSLPPRVGTEAFF.

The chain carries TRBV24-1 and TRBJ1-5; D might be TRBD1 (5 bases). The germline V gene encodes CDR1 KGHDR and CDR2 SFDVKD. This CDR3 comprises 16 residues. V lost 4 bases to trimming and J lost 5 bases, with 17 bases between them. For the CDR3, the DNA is TGTGCCACCAGTGAAGGGACCGCTATCGGGTATCAGCCCCAGCATTTT. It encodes CATSEGTAIGYQPQHF.

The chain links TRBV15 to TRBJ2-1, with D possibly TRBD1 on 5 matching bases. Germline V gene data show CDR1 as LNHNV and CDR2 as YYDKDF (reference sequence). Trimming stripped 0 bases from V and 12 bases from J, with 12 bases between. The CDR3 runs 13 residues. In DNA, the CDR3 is TGTGCCACCAGCAGAGATAGGGGCATGGGGCAGTTCTTC. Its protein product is CATSRDRGMGQFF.

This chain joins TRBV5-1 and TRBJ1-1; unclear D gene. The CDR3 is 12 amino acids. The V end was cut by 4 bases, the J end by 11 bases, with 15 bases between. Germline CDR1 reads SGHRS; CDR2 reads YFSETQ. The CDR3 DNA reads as TGCGCCAGCAGCCGACGGCCCGGGTTGGCTTTCTTT. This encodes CASSRRPGLAFF.

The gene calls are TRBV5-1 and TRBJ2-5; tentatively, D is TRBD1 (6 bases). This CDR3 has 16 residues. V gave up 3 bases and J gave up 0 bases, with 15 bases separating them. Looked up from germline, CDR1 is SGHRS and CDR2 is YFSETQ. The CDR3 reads CASSSTGTNYQETQYF. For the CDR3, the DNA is TGCGCCAGCAGCTCCACGGGGACAAATTACCAAGAGACCCAGTACTTC.

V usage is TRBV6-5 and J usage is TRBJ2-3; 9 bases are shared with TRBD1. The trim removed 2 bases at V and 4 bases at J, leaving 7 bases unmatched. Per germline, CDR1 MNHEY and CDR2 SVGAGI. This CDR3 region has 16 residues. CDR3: CASSYSLGQGSDTQYF. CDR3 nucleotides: TGTGCCAGCAGTTACAGTTTGGGACAGGGCTCAGATACGCAGTATTTT.

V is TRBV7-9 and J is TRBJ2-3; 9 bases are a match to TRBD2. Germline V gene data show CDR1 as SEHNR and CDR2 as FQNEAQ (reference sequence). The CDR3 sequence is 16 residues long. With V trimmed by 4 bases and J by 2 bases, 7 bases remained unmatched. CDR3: CASSSSTSGSTDTQYF. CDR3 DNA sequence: TGTGCCAGCAGCTCCTCGACTAGCGGATCCACAGATACGCAGTATTTT.

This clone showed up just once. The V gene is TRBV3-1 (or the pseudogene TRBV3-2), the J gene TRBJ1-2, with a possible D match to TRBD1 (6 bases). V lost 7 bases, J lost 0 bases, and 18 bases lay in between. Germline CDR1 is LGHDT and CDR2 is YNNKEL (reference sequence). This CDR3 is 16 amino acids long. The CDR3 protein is CASTARLGTTNYGYTF. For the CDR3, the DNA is TGTGCCAGCACCGCCCGTCTCGGGACAACTAACTATGGCTACACCTTC.

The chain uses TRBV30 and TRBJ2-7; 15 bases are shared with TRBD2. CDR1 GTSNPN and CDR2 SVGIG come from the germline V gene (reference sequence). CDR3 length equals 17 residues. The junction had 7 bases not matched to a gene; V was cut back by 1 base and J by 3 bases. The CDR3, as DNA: TGTGCCTGGAGTGCTAGGACTAGCGGGAGGGCCTTCTACGAGCAGTACTTC. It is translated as CAWSARTSGRAFYEQYF.

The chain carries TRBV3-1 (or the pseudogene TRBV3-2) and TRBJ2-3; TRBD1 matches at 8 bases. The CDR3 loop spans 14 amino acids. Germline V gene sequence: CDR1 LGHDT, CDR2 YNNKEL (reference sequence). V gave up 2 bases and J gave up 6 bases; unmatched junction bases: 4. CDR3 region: CASSQYNRGDTQYF. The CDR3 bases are TGTGCCAGCAGCCAATACAACAGGGGGGATACGCAGTATTTT.

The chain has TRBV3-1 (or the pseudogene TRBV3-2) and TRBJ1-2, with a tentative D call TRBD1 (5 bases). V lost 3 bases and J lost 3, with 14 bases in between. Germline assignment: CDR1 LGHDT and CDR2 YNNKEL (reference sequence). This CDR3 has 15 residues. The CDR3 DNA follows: TGTGCCAGCAGCCAGGGGGACTCGGGGGACTATGGCTACACCTTC. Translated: CASSQGDSGDYGYTF.

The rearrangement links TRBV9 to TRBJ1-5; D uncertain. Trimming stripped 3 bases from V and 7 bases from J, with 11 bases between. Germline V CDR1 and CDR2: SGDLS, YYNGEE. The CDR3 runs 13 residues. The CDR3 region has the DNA TGTGCCAGCAGCGGCCCCAGGAGCCAGCCCCAGCATTTT. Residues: CASSGPRSQPQHF.

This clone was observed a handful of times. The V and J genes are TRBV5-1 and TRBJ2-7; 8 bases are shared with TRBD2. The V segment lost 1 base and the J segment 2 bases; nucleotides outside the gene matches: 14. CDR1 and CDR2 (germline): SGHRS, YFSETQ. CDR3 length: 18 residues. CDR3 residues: CASSLIGLTGTRAYEQYF. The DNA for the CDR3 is TGCGCCAGCAGCTTGATTGGTCTTACCGGGACTAGGGCCTACGAGCAGTACTTC.

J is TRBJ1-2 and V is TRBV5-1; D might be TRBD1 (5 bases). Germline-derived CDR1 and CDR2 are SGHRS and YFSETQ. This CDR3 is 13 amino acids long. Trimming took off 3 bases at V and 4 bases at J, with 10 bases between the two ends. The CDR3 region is CASSSGPFYGYTF. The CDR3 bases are TGCGCCAGCAGCTCGGGACCGTTCTATGGCTACACCTTC. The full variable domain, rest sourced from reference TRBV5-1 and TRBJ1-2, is KAGVTQTPRYLIKTRGQQVTLSCSPISGHRSVSWYQQTPGQGLQFLFEYFSETQRNKGNFPGRFSGRQFSNSRSEMNVSTLELGDSALYLCASSSGPFYGYTFGSGTRLTVV.

The CDR3 nucleotides read TGTGCCAGCAGGCACGACAGGACTGGCCAGCCCCAGCATTTT. Translation gives CASRHDRTGQPQHF. This chain links TRBV6-5 with TRBJ1-5; D perhaps matches TRBD1 (6 bases). This CDR3 has 14 amino acids. The V gene lost 6 bases and the J gene lost 7 bases, with 16 bases spanning the gap. The V gene's germline CDR1 is MNHEY and CDR2 SVGAGI.

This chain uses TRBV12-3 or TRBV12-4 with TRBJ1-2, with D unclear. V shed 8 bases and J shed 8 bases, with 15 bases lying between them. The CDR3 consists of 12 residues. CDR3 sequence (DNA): TGTGCCAGCTCCTCCTGGCAGAAGGGCTACACCTTC. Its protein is CASSSWQKGYTF.

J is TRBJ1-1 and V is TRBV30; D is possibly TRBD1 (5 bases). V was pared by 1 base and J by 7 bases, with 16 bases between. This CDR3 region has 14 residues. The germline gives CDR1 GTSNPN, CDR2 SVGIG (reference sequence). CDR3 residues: CAWSGLGTHHEAFF. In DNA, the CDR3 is TGTGCCTGGAGTGGGCTCGGGACGCACCATGAAGCTTTCTTT.

The DNA for the CDR3 is TGTGCCAGCAGTTACGGTGTGGTAGGTGAAGCTTTCTTT. It specifies CASSYGVVGEAFF. This chain links TRBV6-6 with TRBJ1-1; D unclear. Germline-derived CDR1 and CDR2 are MNHNY and SVGAGI (reference sequence). This CDR3 has 13 amino acids. V dropped 2 bases and J dropped 7 bases, with 11 bases sitting between them.